A single sample gave rise to the 23 T cell receptor beta chains below, sequenced in a study of cytomegalovirus exposure and HLA in healthy donors. Researchers ran the PCR with 60 Vbeta and 13 Jbeta primers. Using immunoSEQ multiplex PCR, the repertoire was profiled, and TCRdb retains in-frame clones only, with some absent. The profile shows 150,000 or so clones, about 71% of them singletons. The sample was PBMCs. The source of these receptors is a woman aged 60 to 75 in good health and CMV-seropositive.

The chain uses TRBV6-1 and TRBJ2-7; weak D call: TRBD2 (6 bases). The V and J ends lost 7 bases and 3 bases respectively, with 19 bases between them. Germline V gene sequence: CDR1 MNHNS, CDR2 SASEGT. The CDR3 covers 15 residues. The CDR3 DNA reads TGTGCCAGCATTGACGGGACTTTTTCCTTCTACGAGCAGTACTTC. Its protein is CASIDGTFSFYEQYF.

The chain is built from TRBV6-5 and TRBJ2-5; D remains ambiguous. The germline CDR1 and CDR2 sequences are MNHEY and SVGAGI. Trimming removed 0 bases from V and 2 bases from J, with 10 bases in between. There are 15 residues in the CDR3. The CDR3 sequence is CASSYSMRLQETQYF. CDR3 nucleotides: TGTGCCAGCAGTTACTCGATGCGATTACAAGAGACCCAGTACTTC.

Written as DNA, the CDR3 is TGTGCCAGTACCGGACAGAGGGCGTGGGGCAATCAGCCCCAGCATTTT. Translating gives CASTGQRAWGNQPQHF. The chain has TRBV19 and TRBJ1-5; TRBD1 is a possible D gene (6 bases). The V and J ends lost 7 bases and 2 bases respectively, with 18 bases between them. Germline assignment: CDR1 LNHDA and CDR2 SQIVND (reference sequence). This CDR3 has 16 residues.

The V gene is TRBV6-1, the J gene TRBJ1-5, with D unresolved. The ends were cut back, 2 bases at V and 4 bases at J, with 9 bases in the middle. Germline lookup yields CDR1 MNHNS and CDR2 SASEGT. The CDR3 totals 14 residues. This CDR3 reads CASSESGGNQPQHF. In DNA form, the CDR3 reads TGTGCCAGCAGTGAATCGGGCGGGAATCAGCCCCAGCATTTT.

This clone was seen just once. The chain has TRBV7-9 and TRBJ2-1, with D uncertain. V was cut by 5 bases and J by 8 bases, with 7 bases left in between. CDR3 length: 11 residues. Germline-derived CDR1 and CDR2 are SEHNR and FQNEAQ (reference sequence). Written as DNA, the CDR3 is TGTGCCAGCAGCCAAGAGTATGAGCAGTTCTTC. Translating gives CASSQEYEQFF.

The chain carries TRBV5-1 and TRBJ2-3; TRBD2 matches 11 bases. The CDR3 extends over 15 amino acids. With V trimmed by 0 bases and J by 6 bases, 3 bases remained unmatched. Germline CDR1 SGHRS, CDR2 YFSETQ. The CDR3, as DNA: TGCGCCAGCAGCTTGGTAGCGGGAGGGCCGGATACGCAGTATTTT. Protein: CASSLVAGGPDTQYF.

The chain joins TRBV7-3 to TRBJ2-6, with D uncertain. This CDR3 has 16 amino acids. CDR1 is SGHTA, CDR2 FQGTGA, per germline. The V gene lost 1 base and the J gene lost 0 bases, with 7 bases spanning the gap. CDR3 nucleotide sequence: TGTGCCAGCAGCTTAATCGGTAGCTCTGGGGCCAACGTCCTGACTTTC. Translating gives CASSLIGSSGANVLTF.

This clone was detected only a few times. The CDR3 nucleotides read TGTGCCAGCAGCCCTAGGGGACAGGGGAGCAATCAGCCCCAGCATTTT. Translating it yields CASSPRGQGSNQPQHF. This chain uses TRBV6-6 with TRBJ1-5; 10 nucleotides align to TRBD1. Germline trimming cut 6 bases from V and 1 base from J; bases unmatched to any gene: 6. Germline CDR1 MNHNY, CDR2 SVGAGI (reference sequence). The CDR3 is made up of 16 amino acids.

The chain links TRBV28 to TRBJ1-5, with D possibly matching TRBD1 (5 bases). This CDR3 contains 16 residues. The V gene's germline CDR1 is MDHEN and CDR2 SYDVKM. V lost 5 bases to trimming and J lost 6 bases, with 20 bases between them. This CDR3 is CASSPSNSIGGQPQHF. DNA of the CDR3: TGTGCCAGCAGTCCATCGAACTCGATCGGGGGTCAGCCCCAGCATTTT.

This clone was seen a few times. The chain combines TRBV5-4 with TRBJ2-3; the match to TRBD2 covers 7 bases. The CDR3 extends over 15 amino acids. Germline V gene data show CDR1 as SGHNT and CDR2 as YYREEE (reference sequence). Trimming took 0 bases from V and 1 from J; bases not matched to a gene: 2. This chain's CDR3 is CASSLAGGGTDTQYF. Written as DNA, the CDR3 is TGTGCCAGCAGCTTGGCTGGGGGGGGCACAGATACGCAGTATTTT.

This chain links TRBV19 with TRBJ2-6; TRBD1 might be the D (6 bases). CDR3 length equals 15 residues. CDR1 and CDR2 from the germline V gene are LNHDA and SQIVND (reference sequence). V lost 3 bases to trimming and J lost 2 bases, with 8 bases between them. The chain's CDR3 is CASSIGDTGANVLTF. The CDR3 nucleotides are TGTGCCAGTAGTATTGGGGACACTGGGGCCAACGTCCTGACTTTC. Full variable domain (rest looked up from reference TRBV19 and TRBJ2-6): DGGITQSPKYLFRKEGQNVTLSCEQNLNHDAMYWYRQDPGQGLRLIYYSQIVNDFQKGDIAEGYSVSREKKESFPLTVTSAQKNPTAFYLCASSIGDTGANVLTFGAGSRLTVL.

The chain recombines TRBV6-5 with TRBJ1-2, with a tentative D call TRBD1 (5 bases). The germline V gene encodes CDR1 MNHEY and CDR2 SVGAGI. V dropped 7 bases and J dropped 8 bases, with 14 bases sitting between them. The CDR3 consists of 12 residues. Here the CDR3 reads CASKGQGGGYTF. DNA for the CDR3: TGTGCCAGCAAGGGGCAGGGAGGCGGCTACACCTTC.

V gene TRBV4-1 combines with J gene TRBJ2-7; TRBD2 matches 9 bases. The germline V gene has CDR1 MGHRA and CDR2 YSYEKL. V was clipped by 3 bases and J by 3 bases; unmatched bases: 3. The length of the CDR3 is 14 residues. For the CDR3, the DNA is TGCGCCAGCAGCCACAGCGGGGGGTTCTACGAGCAGTACTTC. This encodes CASSHSGGFYEQYF.

The chain carries TRBV11-3 and TRBJ2-1; 12 bases fit TRBD1. CDR3 length: 15 amino acids. Germline assignment: CDR1 SGHNT and CDR2 YENEEA. The ends lost 5 bases at V and 12 bases at J; junction bases unmatched: 11. Here the CDR3 reads CASSPRGGQGAGQFF. Here the CDR3 DNA reads TGTGCCAGCAGCCCCAGGGGGGGACAGGGGGCTGGGCAGTTCTTC.

This chain links TRBV10-1 with TRBJ2-1; TRBD2 matches 8 bases. The CDR3 is made up of 15 amino acids. The V gene end was trimmed by 3 bases and the J gene end by 7 bases; junction bases not matched to a gene: 8. The V gene's germline CDR1 is WNHNN and CDR2 SYGVQD (reference sequence). The CDR3 spells CASSEYGRVRNEQFF. The CDR3, as DNA: TGCGCCAGCAGTGAATACGGGAGGGTTAGGAATGAGCAGTTCTTC.

The chain carries TRBV28 and TRBJ1-2; D is possibly TRBD1 (5 bases). Between the trimmed V and J ends, which lost 6 bases and 5 bases, there was a span of 13 bases. The CDR3 has 13 amino acids. CDR1 is MDHEN, CDR2 SYDVKM, per germline. CDR3: CASRQATVYGYTF. In nucleotides, the CDR3 is TGTGCCAGCAGACAAGCGACAGTATATGGCTACACCTTC.

This clone was recorded a few times. The chain carries TRBV11-1 and TRBJ2-6, with D possibly being TRBD1 (5 bases). The CDR3 length is 17 residues. Trimming cost V 5 bases and J 4 bases, with 18 bases left between them. Germline V gene data show CDR1 as SGHAT and CDR2 as FQDESV (reference sequence). Here the CDR3 DNA reads TGTGCCAGCAGCGCGGAAATTTCAGGGTCCGGGGCCAACGTCCTGACTTTC. Protein sequence: CASSAEISGSGANVLTF.

This chain joins TRBV28 and TRBJ1-3; the D is unclear. The V and J ends lost 5 bases and 4 bases respectively, with 6 bases between them. There are 12 residues in the CDR3. In germline, CDR1 is MDHEN, CDR2 SYDVKM. The CDR3 loop is CASSLMGNTIYF. The CDR3 DNA is TGTGCCAGCAGTCTTATGGGAAACACCATATATTTT.

The gene calls are TRBV19 and TRBJ1-2; possible D gene TRBD1, 5 bases. Germline CDR1 LNHDA, CDR2 SQIVND (reference sequence). Trimming left V 9 bases short and J 3 bases short, with 11 bases between. The CDR3 is 12 amino acids. DNA for the CDR3: TGTGCCAGCAGGCGGGGGGACTATGGCTACACCTTC. It encodes CASRRGDYGYTF.

The V call is TRBV30, the J call TRBJ1-6; D remains unclear. This CDR3 region has 14 residues. Germline V gene data show CDR1 as GTSNPN and CDR2 as SVGIG (reference sequence). The V end lost 5 bases, the J end lost 8 bases, and 16 bases lay between the germline ends. CDR3 sequence (DNA): TGTGCCTGGCGAAGCCGGGGAATGGATTCACCCCTCCACTTT. Amino acid sequence: CAWRSRGMDSPLHF.

The chain couples TRBV15 to TRBJ2-2, with D maybe TRBD1 (6 bases). V lost 1 base to trimming and J lost 9 bases, with 12 bases between them. The CDR3 runs 14 residues. Per the germline V gene, CDR1 is LNHNV and CDR2 is YYDKDF (reference sequence). The CDR3 spells CATSRGGQRRELFF. The CDR3 DNA reads as TGTGCCACCAGCAGAGGAGGACAGCGCAGGGAGCTGTTTTTT.

This clone has only a few counts. V usage is TRBV28 and J usage is TRBJ2-2; TRBD1 aligns across 8 bases. The germline CDR1 and CDR2 sequences are MDHEN and SYDVKM. Trimming removed 4 bases from V and 4 bases from J; junction bases left unmatched: 5. This CDR3 has 15 residues. CDR3 nucleotide sequence: TGTGCCAGCAGTTCAGGGGGCGCGGGCACCGGGGAGCTGTTTTTT. As protein: CASSSGGAGTGELFF.

This clone has a single count. The J gene is TRBJ2-1, the V gene TRBV7-8, with 14 nucleotides matching TRBD2. The CDR3 has 16 amino acids. Germline V CDR1 and CDR2: SGHVS, FQNEAQ. The J segment lost 8 bases and the V segment lost 3 bases, leaving 6 bases of the junction unmatched. This CDR3 is CASSFPGLAGVYEQFF. CDR3 DNA: TGTGCCAGCAGCTTCCCGGGACTAGCGGGAGTGTATGAGCAGTTCTTC. Variable domain in full (rest from reference TRBV7-8 and TRBJ2-1): GAGVSQSPRYKVAKRGQDVALRCDPISGHVSLFWYQQALGQGPEFLTYFQNEAQLDKSGLPSDRFFAERPEGSVSTLKIQRTQQEDSAVYLCASSFPGLAGVYEQFFGPGTRLTVL.